This T cell receptor beta chain derives from a study of T cells in Graves' hyperthyroidism and ophthalmopathy. This clonotype was seen ten or more times. TCR beta CDR3 regions were amplified from RNA. The TCR CDR3 first-round RT-PCR relied on the HTBI primer set. TCRdb analysed the multiplex PCR reads with MiXCR anew, one entry per CDR3 protein. The table shows a few hundred thousand distinct CDR3 sequences, with 20% to 25% occurring only once. The CDR3 is 13 amino acids. Germline V CDR1 and CDR2: MNHEY, SMNVEV (reference sequence). The germline V and J ends were trimmed by 5 bases and 3 bases, with 11 bases remaining between them.

The receptor was derived from a man between 45 and 60 years old with Graves' hyperthyroidism. J is TRBJ2-7 and V is TRBV27; D possibly corresponds to TRBD1 (6 bases). Specimen: blood. The CDR3 sequence is CASSRQVLYEQYF. The CDR3 coding sequence is TGTGCCAGCAGTCGACAGGTCCTCTACGAGCAGTACTTC.